This T cell receptor beta chain was sequenced in a study of T-cell memory formation after mild COVID-19. Only a few counts were recorded for this clonotype. The antigen is unknown. The CDR3 is 13 amino acids. The V gene's germline CDR1 is LGHNA and CDR2 YSLEER. V gave up 1 base and J gave up 8 bases; unmatched junction bases: 3. TCRdb reprocessed the 5' RACE reads via MiXCR and lists one record per CDR3 protein. The repertoire has roughly 380,000 distinct CDR3 sequences, around 27% of them found once; the top ten carry roughly 14%. Study-level results: CD4/CD8 balance characterized clones contracting day 15 to 85, and CD4+ skew characterized later expanders. Pre-infection memory contained some responding clones, which suggested that cross-reactive memory had joined.

The sequence came from an adult woman who had mild COVID-19 (a few samples of this study predate the infection). Cell type and time point are not known. The rearrangement joins TRBV4-3 to TRBJ2-3; 7 bases map to TRBD2. The sequenced material came from PBMCs or a T cell subset sorted from them (not recorded which). CDR3 sequence (DNA): TGCGCCAGCAGCCAAGGAGTAGCGGGTACGCAGTATTTT. This sequence encodes CASSQGVAGTQYF.